The clone carrying this T cell receptor beta chain was observed a few times. The antigen is undetermined. Amplified TCR beta CDR3 regions derived from RNA transcripts. TCR CDR3 underwent first-round RT-PCR with the HTBI primer set. TCRdb analysed the multiplex PCR reads with MiXCR anew, one entry per CDR3 protein. Among approximately 360,000 distinct CDR3 sequences listed, about 15% were seen once. The source of the sample is a study of T cells in Graves' hyperthyroidism and ophthalmopathy. The CDR3 extends over 16 amino acids. V lost 2 bases and J 13 bases, leaving 27 bases between the germline ends. The germline V gene encodes CDR1 SGHDT and CDR2 YYEEEE. Study-wide findings and caveats: Researchers report that a 13 V-J model separated ophthalmopathy from stable hyperthyroidism. The model predicted ophthalmopathy a median around 6.5 months before onset.

The rearrangement joins TRBV5-6 to TRBJ1-2; TRBD1 might be the D (5 bases). This TCR derives from a woman aged 18-29 years with Graves' hyperthyroidism that later progressed to Graves' ophthalmopathy. Sequencing input: blood. This CDR3 reads CASSFGTHRATVWRTF. As DNA, the CDR3 is TGTGCCAGCAGCTTCGGGACGCACCGGGCTACCGTTTGGCGCACCTTC.